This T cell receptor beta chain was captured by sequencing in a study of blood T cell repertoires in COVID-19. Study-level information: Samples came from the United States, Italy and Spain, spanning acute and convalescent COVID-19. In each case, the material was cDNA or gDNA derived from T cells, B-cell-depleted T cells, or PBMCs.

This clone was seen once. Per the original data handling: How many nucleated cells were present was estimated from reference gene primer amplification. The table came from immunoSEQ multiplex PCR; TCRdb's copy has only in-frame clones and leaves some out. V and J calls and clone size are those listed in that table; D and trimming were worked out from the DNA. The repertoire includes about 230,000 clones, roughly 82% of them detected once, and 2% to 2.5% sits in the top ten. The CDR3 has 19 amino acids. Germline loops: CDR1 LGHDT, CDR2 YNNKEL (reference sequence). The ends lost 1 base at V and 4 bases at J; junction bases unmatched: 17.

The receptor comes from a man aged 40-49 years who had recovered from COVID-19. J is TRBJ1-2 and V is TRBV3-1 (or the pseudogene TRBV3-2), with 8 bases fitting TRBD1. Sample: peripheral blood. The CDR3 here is CASSQVPSGQGFPFYGYTF. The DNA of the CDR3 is TGTGCCAGCAGCCAAGTTCCCTCCGGACAGGGTTTCCCGTTCTATGGCTACACCTTC.